Detailed here is one TCR beta chain. RNA in amounts of about 0.5 to 1 ug was reverse transcribed with random hexamers. Multiplex immunoSEQ PCR targeted 54 Vbeta and 13 Jbeta TCR beta segments. MiXCR, run by TCRdb on the immunoSEQ multiplex PCR reads, gives a single entry per CDR3 protein. The profile covers tens of thousands of distinct CDR3 sequences, with less than 95% appearing a single time and about 0.4% taken by the ten largest. Trimming shortened V by 0 bases and J by 4 bases, and 16 bases separated the two germline ends. Per germline, CDR1 GTSNPN and CDR2 SVGIG (reference sequence). The CDR3 length is 16 residues. The sample comes from a study of CD8 T cells in Susac syndrome. Sequencing of TCR beta was performed on blood CD8+ and CD4+ T cells.

Sequenced input: CD8+ T cells from PBMCs. This receptor was identified in a human donor with multiple sclerosis. V usage is TRBV30 and J usage is TRBJ1-5; D gene uncertain. The CDR3 region is CAWSVLGNTHNQPQHF. DNA of the CDR3: TGTGCCTGGAGTGTACTAGGAAACACTCATAATCAGCCCCAGCATTTT.